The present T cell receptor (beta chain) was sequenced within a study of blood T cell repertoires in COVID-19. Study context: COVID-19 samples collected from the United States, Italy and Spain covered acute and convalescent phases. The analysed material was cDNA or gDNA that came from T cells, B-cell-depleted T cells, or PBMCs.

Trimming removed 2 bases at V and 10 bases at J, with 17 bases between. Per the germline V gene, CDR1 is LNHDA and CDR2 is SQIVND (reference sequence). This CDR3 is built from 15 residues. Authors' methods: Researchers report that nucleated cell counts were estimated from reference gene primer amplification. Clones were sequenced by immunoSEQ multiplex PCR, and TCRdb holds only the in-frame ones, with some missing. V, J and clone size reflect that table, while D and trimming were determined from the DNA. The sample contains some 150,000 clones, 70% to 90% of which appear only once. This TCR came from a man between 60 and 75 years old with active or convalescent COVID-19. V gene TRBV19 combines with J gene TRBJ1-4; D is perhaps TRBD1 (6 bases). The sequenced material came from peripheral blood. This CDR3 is CASSIRDTGLGKLFF. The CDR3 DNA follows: TGTGCCAGTAGTATACGGGACACGGGTTTGGGAAAACTGTTTTTT.